This paragraph reports one T cell receptor (beta chain). The antigen is unknown. The data originate from a study of blood T cells in healthy people across ages. The authors ran a second PCR of roughly 6 to 12 cycles using a sample-barcoded 5' primer and a J-beta primer mix. Each of the cDNA molecules was tagged by a template-switch adaptor with 12 random nucleotides. TCRdb analysed the 5' RACE reads with MiXCR anew, one entry per CDR3 protein. The sample has 1.5 million to 1.8 million distinct CDR3 sequences; approximately 42% are singletons. Overall study findings and caveats: While age rose, TCR beta diversity per million T cells dropped in a roughly linear way.

The sequence was obtained from a woman aged 18-29 years in good health. Source material: blood.

CDR3 nucleotides: TGCAGTGCTGAAAGGACTAGCGGGACTTACGAGCAGTACTTC. Its protein product is CSAERTSGTYEQYF. The V call is TRBV20-1, the J call TRBJ2-7; the match to TRBD2 covers 12 bases. The germline gives CDR1 DFQATT, CDR2 SNEGSKA (reference sequence). Germline trimming cut 5 bases from V and 4 bases from J; bases unmatched to any gene: 6. CDR3 length: 14 residues.